This record covers a single T cell receptor (beta chain). Its antigen specificity is not known. Per-base qualities were not stored, and no clone one base away is much larger. The data were obtained in a study of CD4+ T cells in melanoma (dated by TCRdb to between 2021 and 2023). About the study as a whole: The study examined neoantigen-specific CD4+ T cells in human melanoma. The paper as a whole reports these results and caveats: Neoantigen-specific CD4+ T cells were reported to be correlated with the function of CD8+ T cells, macrophages and B cells. Neoantigen-specific CD4+ T cells in melanoma were reported to have a range of differentiation states.

Sequences SGHRS (CDR1) and YFSETQ (CDR2) are obtained from the germline V gene. The CDR3 spans 14 residues, from the cysteine through the phenylalanine. The sequence is cut down to CDR3 DNA, 42 bases in frame from base 1. V loses 3 bases of germline sequence and J loses 4 bases, and the interval between the two ends is 11 bases. The receptor library was made with the immunoSEQ multiplex PCR assay. TCRdb took this table from immuneACCESS and kept in-frame rearrangements with V and J called. Such tables lack part of the clones; where checked against another copy, unresolved V genes explain under half of the gap, and the rest is unexplained. This sample gives 15,000 or so clones in total; about 62% of them show up just once. Clones ranked in the top ten supply roughly 14% of the sample. The donors were people with melanoma.

The sequence is built from TRBV5-1 and TRBJ2-1; a tentative D call is TRBD2 (5 bases match). The sequencing sample was made of cells from a culture (not recorded whether cultured in vitro). This TCR was sampled from a human donor with melanoma. DNA sequence: TGCGCCAGCAGCTCGGACTTATCATACAATGAGCAGTTCTTC. Its protein reads: CASSSDLSYNEQFF.